This paragraph reports one TCR beta chain. Its specificity is not known. Unexposed donor CD4+ T cells date from about 2010-2018, before the COVID-19 pandemic. The sample is drawn from a study of CD4 T cells in relation to SARS-CoV-2 and coronaviruses. Findings of the study overall: Compared with monoreactive clones, crossreactive clones showed significantly weaker SARS-CoV-2 expansion.

The assay was immunoSEQ multiplex PCR, and TCRdb's table has in-frame clones only and misses some. The table has 60,000 to 75,000 clones, just over 90% seen once. The sequenced material came from naive CD4+ T cells from PBMCs. The sample's subset: naive CD4+ T cells isolated by negative enrichment. The receptor was derived from a human donor in good health.

The CDR3 loop reads CASSRGQPPYEQYF. In nucleotides, the CDR3 is TGCGCCAGCAGCCGGGGACAGCCCCCCTACGAGCAGTACTTC. The chain links TRBV5-1 to TRBJ2-7, with 7 bases that match TRBD1. This CDR3 contains 14 residues. The ends lost 4 bases at V and 2 bases at J; junction bases unmatched: 6. Germline V gives CDR1 SGHRS, CDR2 YFSETQ.